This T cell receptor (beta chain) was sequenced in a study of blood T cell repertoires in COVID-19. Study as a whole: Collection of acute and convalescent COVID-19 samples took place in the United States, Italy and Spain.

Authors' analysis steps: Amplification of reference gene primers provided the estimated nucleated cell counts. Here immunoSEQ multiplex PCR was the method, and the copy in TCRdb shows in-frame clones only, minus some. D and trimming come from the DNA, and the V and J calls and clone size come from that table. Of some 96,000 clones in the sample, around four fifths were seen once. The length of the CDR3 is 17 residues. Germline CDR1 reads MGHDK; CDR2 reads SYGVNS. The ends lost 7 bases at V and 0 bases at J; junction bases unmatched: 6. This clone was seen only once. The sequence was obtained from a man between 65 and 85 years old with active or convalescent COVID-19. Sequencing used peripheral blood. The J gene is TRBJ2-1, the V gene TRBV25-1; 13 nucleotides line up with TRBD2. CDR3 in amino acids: CASTGLAGLSSYNEQFF. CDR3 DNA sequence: TGTGCCAGCACGGGACTAGCGGGGCTCAGCTCCTACAATGAGCAGTTCTTC.